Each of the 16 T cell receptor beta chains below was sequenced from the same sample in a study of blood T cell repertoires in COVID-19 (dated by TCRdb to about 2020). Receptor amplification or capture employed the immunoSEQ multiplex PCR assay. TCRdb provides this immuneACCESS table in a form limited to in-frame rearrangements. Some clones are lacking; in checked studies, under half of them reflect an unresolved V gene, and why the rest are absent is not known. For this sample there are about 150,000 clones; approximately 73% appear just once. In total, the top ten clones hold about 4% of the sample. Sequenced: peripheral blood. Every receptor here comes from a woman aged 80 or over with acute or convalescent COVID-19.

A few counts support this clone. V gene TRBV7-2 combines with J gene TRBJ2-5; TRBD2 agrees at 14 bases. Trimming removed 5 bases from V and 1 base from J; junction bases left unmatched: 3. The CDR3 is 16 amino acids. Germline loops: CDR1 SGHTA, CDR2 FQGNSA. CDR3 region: CASSPGLAGAQETQYF. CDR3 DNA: TGTGCCAGCAGCCCGGGACTAGCGGGAGCCCAAGAGACCCAGTACTTC.

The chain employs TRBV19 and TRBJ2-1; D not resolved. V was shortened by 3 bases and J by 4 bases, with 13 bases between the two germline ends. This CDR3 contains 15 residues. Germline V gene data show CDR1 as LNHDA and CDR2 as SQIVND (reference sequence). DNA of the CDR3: TGTGCCAGTAGTATTAGTACGGTCCAATACAATGAGCAGTTCTTC. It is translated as CASSISTVQYNEQFF.

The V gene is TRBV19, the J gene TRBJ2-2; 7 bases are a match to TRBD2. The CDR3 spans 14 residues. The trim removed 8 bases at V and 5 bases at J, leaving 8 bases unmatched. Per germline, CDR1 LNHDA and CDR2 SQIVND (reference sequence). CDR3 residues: CASGSGLSTGELFF. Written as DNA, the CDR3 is TGTGCCAGTGGGTCGGGACTATCGACCGGGGAGCTGTTTTTT.

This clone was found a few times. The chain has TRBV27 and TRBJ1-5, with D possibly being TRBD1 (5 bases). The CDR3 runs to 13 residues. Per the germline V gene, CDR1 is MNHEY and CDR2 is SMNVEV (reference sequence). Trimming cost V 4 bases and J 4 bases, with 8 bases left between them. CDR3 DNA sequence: TGTGCCAGCAGTTGGGGGGGTAATCAGCCCCAGCATTTT. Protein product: CASSWGGNQPQHF.

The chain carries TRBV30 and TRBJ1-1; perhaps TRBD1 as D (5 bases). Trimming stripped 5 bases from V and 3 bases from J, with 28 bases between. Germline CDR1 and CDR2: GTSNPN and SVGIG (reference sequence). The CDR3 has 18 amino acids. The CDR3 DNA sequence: TGTGCCTGGCTTCCAGGGAGGGGATGGATTAATTTCGACACTGAAGCTTTCTTT. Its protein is CAWLPGRGWINFDTEAFF.

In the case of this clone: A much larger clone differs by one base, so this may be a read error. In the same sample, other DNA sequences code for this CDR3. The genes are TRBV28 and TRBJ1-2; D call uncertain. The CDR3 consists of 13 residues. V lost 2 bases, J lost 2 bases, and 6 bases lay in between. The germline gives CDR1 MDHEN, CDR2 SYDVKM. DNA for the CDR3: TGTGCCAGCAGTTTAAGAGGGAACTATGGCTACACCTTC. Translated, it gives CASSLRGNYGYTF.

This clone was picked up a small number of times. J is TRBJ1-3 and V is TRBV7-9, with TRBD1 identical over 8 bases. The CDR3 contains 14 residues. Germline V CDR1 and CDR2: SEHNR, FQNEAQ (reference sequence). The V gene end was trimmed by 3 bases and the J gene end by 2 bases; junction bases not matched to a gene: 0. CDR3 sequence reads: CASSLTGAGNTIYF. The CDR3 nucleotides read TGTGCCAGCAGCTTGACAGGGGCTGGAAACACCATATATTTT.

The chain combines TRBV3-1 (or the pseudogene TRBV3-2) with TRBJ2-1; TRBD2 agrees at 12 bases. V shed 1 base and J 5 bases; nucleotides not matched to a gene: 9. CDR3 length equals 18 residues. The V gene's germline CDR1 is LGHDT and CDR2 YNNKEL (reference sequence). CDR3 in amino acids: CASSQAVASGGANNEQFF. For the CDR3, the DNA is TGTGCCAGCAGCCAAGCGGTGGCTAGCGGGGGGGCCAACAATGAGCAGTTCTTC.

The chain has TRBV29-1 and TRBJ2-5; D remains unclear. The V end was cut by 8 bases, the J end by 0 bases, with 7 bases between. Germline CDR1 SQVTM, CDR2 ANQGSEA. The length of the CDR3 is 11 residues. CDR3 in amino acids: CSSVNQETQYF. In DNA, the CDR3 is TGCAGCTCTGTAAACCAAGAGACCCAGTACTTC.

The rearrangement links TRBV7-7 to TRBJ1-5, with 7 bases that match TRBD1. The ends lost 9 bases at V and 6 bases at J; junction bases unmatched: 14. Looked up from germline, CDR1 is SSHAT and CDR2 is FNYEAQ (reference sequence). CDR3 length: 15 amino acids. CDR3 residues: CASYLRTGYRQPQHF. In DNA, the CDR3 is TGTGCCAGTTACCTTCGGACAGGTTATCGTCAGCCCCAGCATTTT.

CDR3 DNA: TGTGCCAGCTCACTGAGAGGGACTCTCTCCTACAATGAGCAGTTCTTC. Its protein product is CASSLRGTLSYNEQFF. The chain employs TRBV18 and TRBJ2-1; the D gene is possibly TRBD2 (6 bases). The CDR3 is 16 amino acids. Germline V lookup: CDR1 KGHSH, CDR2 LQKENI. The germline V and J ends were trimmed by 4 bases and 0 bases, with 13 bases remaining between them.

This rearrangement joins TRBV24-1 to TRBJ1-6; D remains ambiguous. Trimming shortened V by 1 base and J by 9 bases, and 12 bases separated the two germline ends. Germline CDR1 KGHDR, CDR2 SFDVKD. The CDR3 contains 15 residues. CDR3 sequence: CATSDLGRVASPLHF. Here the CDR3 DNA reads TGTGCCACCAGTGATTTAGGGCGGGTAGCTTCACCCCTCCACTTT.

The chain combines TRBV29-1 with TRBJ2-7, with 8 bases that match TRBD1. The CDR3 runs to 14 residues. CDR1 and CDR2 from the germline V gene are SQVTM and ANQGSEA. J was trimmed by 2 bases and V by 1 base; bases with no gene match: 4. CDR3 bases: TGCAGCGTTGAAGGACCGGGACAGGCCTACGAGCAGTACTTC. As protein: CSVEGPGQAYEQYF.

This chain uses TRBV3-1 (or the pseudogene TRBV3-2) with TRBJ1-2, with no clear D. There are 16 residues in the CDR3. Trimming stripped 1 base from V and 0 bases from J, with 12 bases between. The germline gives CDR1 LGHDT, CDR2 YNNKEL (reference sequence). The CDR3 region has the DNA TGTGCCAGCAGCCAAGGGCAGTTCTTGGCTAACTATGGCTACACCTTC. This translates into CASSQGQFLANYGYTF.

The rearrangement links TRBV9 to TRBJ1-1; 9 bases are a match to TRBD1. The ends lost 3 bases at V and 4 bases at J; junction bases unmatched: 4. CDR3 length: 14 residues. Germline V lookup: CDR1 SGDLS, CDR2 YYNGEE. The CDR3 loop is CASSARQGGTEAFF. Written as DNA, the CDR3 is TGTGCCAGCAGCGCGAGACAGGGGGGCACTGAAGCTTTCTTT.

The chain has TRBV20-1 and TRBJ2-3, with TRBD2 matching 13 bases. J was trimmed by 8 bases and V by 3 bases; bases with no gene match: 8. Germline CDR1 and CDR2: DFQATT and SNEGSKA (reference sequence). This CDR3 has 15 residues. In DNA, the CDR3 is TGCAGTGCTAGTGCCGGGACTAGCGGGGTTGGTACGCAGTATTTT. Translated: CSASAGTSGVGTQYF.